These T cell receptor beta chains were read from a single sample in a study of blood T cells in healthy people across ages. MiXCR, applied by TCRdb to the 5' RACE reads, yields one record per CDR3 protein. Of 1.5 million to 2 million distinct CDR3 sequences in the sample, around 36% were seen once. The sequenced material came from blood. Receptors were obtained from a woman aged 25 to 45 in good health. Both conserved end residues are part of each CDR3. A D gene is named only where the DNA matches it firmly. Clone size is shown for a subset of rows, as once, few, many or a class of expanded clone.

TRBV5-5	TRBJ2-7	.	TRBD2	CATCGTSPHEQYF	TGTGCCACCTGCGGGACTAGTCCTCACGAGCAGTACTTC
TRBV28	TRBJ2-1	.	TRBD1	CASSSPRQGASNEQFF	TGTGCCAGCAGTTCTCCCCGACAGGGGGCGTCTAATGAGCAGTTCTTC
TRBV7-8	TRBJ1-5	.	TRBD1	CASSNRDRGSNQPQHF	TGTGCCAGCAGCAACCGGGACAGGGGTAGCAATCAGCCCCAGCATTTT
TRBV20-1	TRBJ2-3	few	TRBD2	CSATSGGLAGGSDTQYF	TGCAGTGCTACCTCGGGCGGACTAGCGGGAGGGTCAGATACGCAGTATTTT
TRBV9	TRBJ2-1	few	.	CASSVESAVAYNEQFF	TGTGCCAGCAGCGTAGAGTCAGCGGTAGCCTACAATGAGCAGTTCTTC
TRBV14	TRBJ1-2	.	.	CASSQGPVGGYTF	TGTGCCAGCAGCCAAGGGCCGGTTGGGGGCTACACCTTC
TRBV28	TRBJ2-3	.	TRBD1	CASSPGQVATDTQYF	TGTGCCAGCAGCCCCGGACAGGTCGCCACAGATACGCAGTATTTT
TRBV4-1	TRBJ2-5	.	.	CASSQGPYLAGGETQYF	TGCGCCAGCAGCCAAGGCCCCTATCTAGCTGGCGGAGAGACCCAGTACTTC
TRBV29-1	TRBJ1-1	.	.	CSVEGNGGDTEAFF	TGCAGCGTTGAAGGCAACGGGGGGGACACTGAAGCTTTCTTT
TRBV12-3/TRBV12-4	TRBJ2-1	.	.	CASSRAESLASYNEQFF	TGTGCCAGCTCGAGGGCAGAGAGTCTGGCCTCCTACAATGAGCAGTTCTTC
TRBV24-1	TRBJ2-3	.	TRBD2	CATSDRTRGMQDTQYF	TGTGCCACCAGTGACCGGACTAGGGGCATGCAAGATACGCAGTATTTT
TRBV5-5	TRBJ2-7	few	.	CASSTDRFSYEQYF	TGTGCCAGCAGCACGGACAGATTCTCCTACGAGCAGTACTTC
TRBV12-3/TRBV12-4	TRBJ2-7	many	.	CASSLRSGRREQYF	TGTGCCAGCAGCCTGAGGAGCGGCCGCCGGGAGCAGTACTTC
TRBV11-2	TRBJ2-2	.	.	CASSFALPTIEFYTGELFF	TGTGCCAGCAGCTTCGCCCTCCCTACTATTGAGTTTTACACCGGGGAGCTGTTTTTT
TRBV20-1	TRBJ2-7	.	.	CSADVGGVGEQYF	TGCAGTGCCGATGTTGGTGGGGTTGGCGAGCAGTACTTC
TRBV7-9	TRBJ2-5	many	.	CASSFHGQRFQETQYF	TGTGCCAGCAGCTTCCACGGACAGAGGTTCCAAGAGACCCAGTACTTC
TRBV5-1	TRBJ2-3	.	.	CASSQTSVEDTQYF	TGCGCCAGCAGCCAGACTAGTGTGGAAGATACGCAGTATTTT
TRBV5-1	TRBJ2-1	few	TRBD2	CASSKLAGAGNEQFF	TGCGCCAGCAGCAAACTAGCGGGAGCTGGAAATGAGCAGTTCTTC
TRBV7-9	TRBJ1-2	.	.	CASSPSRGGGYGYTF	TGTGCCAGCAGCCCATCTCGGGGGGGCGGTTATGGCTACACCTTC
TRBV20-1	TRBJ2-5	few	.	CSARAQFQETQYF	TGCAGTGCTAGAGCACAATTCCAAGAGACCCAGTACTTC
TRBV6-1	TRBJ1-6	.	.	CASSEGARTPLHF	TGTGCCAGCAGTGAGGGCGCTAGAACACCCCTCCACTTT
TRBV9	TRBJ2-6	many	.	CASSPDPTTPGANVLTF	TGTGCCAGCAGCCCTGACCCAACAACCCCTGGGGCCAACGTCCTGACTTTC
TRBV9	TRBJ1-4	.	.	CASSVGGDNEKLFF	TGTGCCAGCAGCGTAGGCGGCGATAATGAAAAACTGTTTTTT
TRBV12-5	TRBJ2-1	.	.	CASGAAGVYNEQFF	TGTGCTAGTGGGGCGGCAGGGGTCTACAATGAGCAGTTCTTC
TRBV29-1	TRBJ1-2	few	.	CSVGSGTYGYTF	TGCAGCGTTGGATCAGGGACCTATGGCTACACCTTC
TRBV5-1	TRBJ2-5	.	.	CASSLLAGLDSGETQYF	TGCGCCAGCAGCTTATTGGCGGGACTTGATTCGGGGGAGACCCAGTACTTC
TRBV28	TRBJ2-3	few	.	CASSFKVGGSTDTQYF	TGTGCCAGCAGTTTCAAAGTGGGAGGAAGCACAGATACGCAGTATTTT
TRBV9	TRBJ2-2	.	.	CASSANRGLGNTGELFF	TGTGCCAGCAGCGCCAATCGGGGTTTGGGGAACACCGGGGAGCTGTTTTTT
TRBV3-1	TRBJ2-5	few	.	CASTPPGGTQYF	TGTGCCAGCACTCCACCCGGAGGGACCCAGTACTTC
TRBV5-4	TRBJ2-3	.	.	CASSLGGKKGGGTQYF	TGTGCCAGCAGCTTGGGCGGAAAAAAGGGCGGGGGCACGCAGTATTTT
TRBV18	TRBJ2-6	few	.	CASSPVPRTGSGANVLTF	TGTGCCAGCTCACCTGTTCCCCGAACAGGGTCTGGGGCCAACGTCCTGACTTTC
TRBV18	TRBJ2-3	many	.	CASSPPMQGPDTQYF	TGTGCCAGCTCACCACCGATGCAGGGCCCAGATACGCAGTATTTT
TRBV9	TRBJ2-1	.	.	CASSEGDLNYEQFF	TGTGCCAGCAGCGAGGGGGACTTGAACTATGAGCAGTTCTTC
TRBV9	TRBJ2-1	.	TRBD2	CARSASGWGGNNEQFF	TGTGCCCGCAGCGCCAGTGGATGGGGGGGAAACAATGAGCAGTTCTTC
TRBV12-3/TRBV12-4	TRBJ2-6	many	TRBD1	CASSRQGAGANVLTF	TGTGCCAGCAGCCGCCAGGGGGCCGGGGCCAACGTCCTGACTTTC
TRBV11-1	TRBJ2-3	.	.	CASSLLVTGRVITDTQYF	TGTGCCAGCAGCTTGTTGGTTACAGGGAGAGTAATCACAGATACGCAGTATTTT
TRBV7-7	TRBJ2-4	few	.	CASSLQYMRHKNIQYF	TGTGCCAGCAGCTTGCAGTACATGAGACACAAAAACATTCAGTACTTC
TRBV6-6	TRBJ2-3	many	.	CASSPWSTDTQYF	TGTGCCAGCAGCCCCTGGTCAACAGATACGCAGTATTTT
TRBV28	TRBJ2-7	few	.	CASSFAPYYEQYF	TGTGCCAGCAGTTTTGCGCCGTACTACGAGCAGTACTTC
TRBV20-1	TRBJ2-1	.	TRBD1	CSARSFGQANEQFF	TGCAGTGCTAGAAGTTTTGGACAGGCTAATGAGCAGTTCTTC
TRBV27	TRBJ2-7	.	.	CARRTLAGPPGEQYF	TGTGCCCGCAGGACACTGGCAGGACCTCCTGGCGAGCAGTACTTC
TRBV5-5	TRBJ2-7	.	.	CASSFGAGTLYEQYF	TGTGCCAGCAGCTTTGGGGCAGGGACACTTTACGAGCAGTACTTC
TRBV20-1	TRBJ2-5	.	.	CSVPRGNQETQYF	TGCAGTGTACCCCGGGGGAACCAAGAGACCCAGTACTTC
TRBV4-1	TRBJ1-5	.	.	CASSQRGPSGQPQHF	TGCGCCAGCAGCCAGCGAGGGCCGTCTGGTCAGCCCCAGCATTTT
TRBV5-5	TRBJ2-7	few	.	CASSLEGALYEQYF	TGTGCCAGCAGCCTGGAAGGGGCCCTCTACGAGCAGTACTTC
TRBV10-2	TRBJ2-7	few	.	CAGGKLDEQYF	TGCGCCGGCGGGAAGCTCGACGAGCAGTACTTC
TRBV20-1	TRBJ2-1	once	TRBD2	CSAGGTVYNEQFF	TGCAGTGCCGGGGGGACGGTCTACAATGAGCAGTTCTTC
TRBV5-1	TRBJ2-1	few	.	CASSLDLVSDEQFF	TGCGCCAGCAGCTTGGACTTAGTGAGCGATGAGCAGTTCTTC
TRBV7-3	TRBJ2-3	few	.	CASSLSEITDTQYF	TGTGCCAGCAGCTTAAGTGAGATCACAGATACGCAGTATTTT
TRBV6-1	TRBJ1-4	.	TRBD1	CASMGQGVGEKLFF	TGTGCCAGCATGGGACAGGGGGTTGGGGAAAAACTGTTTTTT
TRBV4-1	TRBJ2-1	many	TRBD2	CASSQPGLAGGGQFF	TGCGCCAGCAGCCAGCCGGGACTAGCGGGAGGGGGACAGTTCTTC
TRBV4-1	TRBJ2-7	many	.	CASSQDQGYEQYF	TGCGCCAGCAGCCAAGATCAAGGGTACGAGCAGTACTTC